This TCR beta chain was sequenced during a study of cytomegalovirus exposure and HLA in healthy donors. General study results and limits: In a later analysis, HLA-associated TCR beta chains were more clonally expanded than equally common others. In presence/absence analyses, roughly uniform sequencing depth across donors was assumed. Within an earlier analysis, most TCR beta V segments proved productive either about 90% or about 30% of the time.

The PCR ran on 60 Vbeta and 13 Jbeta primers. Assay used: immunoSEQ multiplex PCR; TCRdb lists only in-frame clones, some missing. The sample totals approximately 100,000 clones. CDR1 and CDR2 from the germline V gene are WNHNN and SYGVQD (reference sequence). The CDR3 runs to 15 residues. V was cut by 4 bases and J by 8 bases, with 18 bases left in between. Concerning this clone: Its antigen is unknown.

The specimen was PBMCs. This chain links TRBV10-1 with TRBJ2-1; maybe TRBD1 (6 bases). This TCR derives from a man aged 45-65 years in good health and CMV-seronegative. The CDR3: CASSAAGHRVDEQFF. The CDR3 nucleotides are TGCGCCAGCAGTGCGGCAGGCCACAGGGTGGATGAGCAGTTCTTC.